One and the same sample provided the 17 T cell receptor beta chains below, sequenced in a study of blood T cell repertoires in COVID-19. Profiled with immunoSEQ multiplex PCR; TCRdb holds only in-frame clones, not every one. The sample holds 60,000 to 90,000 clones, approximately 86% seen once. Input material: peripheral blood. The receptors derive from a human donor in a cohort sampled during active COVID-19.

CDR3 in amino acids: CASSLDYRPGELFF. DNA for the CDR3: TGTGCCAGCAGCTTGGACTATCGGCCCGGGGAGCTGTTTTTT. The chain links TRBV5-8 to TRBJ2-2; D call uncertain. V was pared by 0 bases and J by 6 bases, with 9 bases between. The germline CDR1 and CDR2 sequences are SGHTS and YDEGEE. The CDR3 covers 14 residues.

This clone was seen a single time. V is TRBV5-4 and J is TRBJ2-6; TRBD1 aligns across 8 bases. Losses at the gene ends were 0 bases for V and 1 base for J; bases not matched to a gene: 12. The CDR3 is made up of 20 amino acids. Germline assignment: CDR1 SGHNT and CDR2 YYREEE (reference sequence). The DNA for the CDR3 is TGTGCCAGCAGCTTGGGGGGCGGACAGGGTCAACTGTCTGGGGCCAACGTCCTGACTTTC. It is translated as CASSLGGGQGQLSGANVLTF.

The chain carries TRBV7-2 and TRBJ2-7, with 10 bases fitting TRBD2. J gave up 0 bases and V 5 bases, and 7 bases lay outside the gene matches. The V gene's germline CDR1 is SGHTA and CDR2 FQGNSA. The CDR3 totals 16 residues. The CDR3: CASSQLAGPISYEQYF. As DNA, the CDR3 is TGTGCCAGCAGCCAACTAGCGGGGCCTATCTCCTACGAGCAGTACTTC.

The rearrangement links TRBV7-2 to TRBJ1-1; D is unclear. CDR3 length equals 13 residues. V was shortened by 2 bases and J by 8 bases, with 12 bases between the two germline ends. Germline V gives CDR1 SGHTA, CDR2 FQGNSA. In DNA form, the CDR3 reads TGTGCCAGCAGCTTATCGGGTGCAGTGGAAGCTTTCTTT. This codes for CASSLSGAVEAFF. The variable domain in full, with the rest retrieved from reference TRBV7-2 and TRBJ1-1, is GAGVSQSPSNKVTEKGKDVELRCDPISGHTALYWYRQSLGQGLEFLIYFQGNSAPDKSGLPSDRFSAERTGGSVSTLTIQRTQQEDSAVYLCASSLSGAVEAFFGQGTRLTVV.

The chain is built from TRBV2 and TRBJ2-1; 7 positions agree with TRBD1. Per germline, CDR1 SNHLY and CDR2 FYNNEI. The CDR3 sequence is 12 residues long. V lost 7 bases to trimming and J lost 9 bases; unmatched junction nucleotides: 6. CDR3 DNA sequence: TGTGCCAGCATGAGCAGGGGGTCTGAGCAGTTCTTC. The encoded protein is CASMSRGSEQFF.

This chain uses TRBV20-1 with TRBJ1-5; 8 positions match TRBD1. With 3 bases clipped from V and 3 bases from J, the junction kept 4 bases outside the gene matches. CDR3 length equals 14 residues. The V gene's germline CDR1 is DFQATT and CDR2 SNEGSKA (reference sequence). The CDR3 is CSASQGAPNQPQHF. CDR3 DNA sequence: TGCAGTGCTAGTCAGGGGGCGCCCAATCAGCCCCAGCATTTT.

The rearrangement uses TRBV5-1 and TRBJ2-7; 8 nucleotides align to TRBD2. Germline assignment: CDR1 SGHRS and CDR2 YFSETQ. V lost 3 bases and J lost 0; bases outside the gene matches: 5. The CDR3 contains 15 residues. The CDR3 DNA reads TGCGCCAGCAGCTGGGGTGGGACTAGCTCCTACGAGCAGTACTTC. This codes for CASSWGGTSSYEQYF.

The chain is built from TRBV9 and TRBJ1-3; 8 bases align to TRBD1. The CDR3 is made up of 15 amino acids. Per germline, CDR1 SGDLS and CDR2 YYNGEE. Unmatched junction bases numbered 7, after V lost 4 bases and J lost 4 bases. Here the CDR3 DNA reads TGTGCCAGCAGCCAAGGACAGGGATTAGGAAACACCATATATTTT. Translating it yields CASSQGQGLGNTIYF.

V gene TRBV28 combines with J gene TRBJ2-6; unclear D gene. CDR3 size: 15 residues. V was shortened by 2 bases and J by 0 bases, with 5 bases between the two germline ends. Germline values: CDR1 MDHEN, CDR2 SYDVKM. CDR3 protein: CASSLGSSGANVLTF. CDR3 coding DNA: TGTGCCAGCAGTTTAGGCAGCTCTGGGGCCAACGTCCTGACTTTC.

V and J are TRBV9 and TRBJ2-4; the match to TRBD2 covers 8 bases. V lost 3 bases, J lost 4 bases, and 6 bases stayed unmatched. CDR1 is SGDLS and CDR2 is YYNGEE in the germline V gene. The CDR3 has 15 residues. The CDR3 reads CASSASGGAKNIQYF. The CDR3 DNA is TGTGCCAGCAGCGCAAGCGGGGGCGCAAAAAACATTCAGTACTTC.

This chain links TRBV30 with TRBJ2-7, with TRBD2 identical over 10 bases. Looked up from germline, CDR1 is GTSNPN and CDR2 is SVGIG (reference sequence). This CDR3 contains 15 residues. The trim removed 1 base at V and 7 bases at J, leaving 10 bases unmatched. The CDR3 DNA follows: TGTGCCTGGAGTGGGGCTAGCGGGAGAGCGTGGGAGCAGTACTTC. This translates into CAWSGASGRAWEQYF.

The chain is built from TRBV4-3 and TRBJ2-3, with TRBD2 identical over 15 bases. With 1 base clipped from V and 2 bases from J, the junction kept 7 bases outside the gene matches. The CDR3 is 19 amino acids. Germline CDR1 and CDR2: LGHNA and YSLEER. CDR3 residues: CASSQGTSGGAANTDTQYF. The CDR3 DNA reads TGCGCCAGCAGCCAAGGGACTAGCGGGGGGGCCGCGAACACAGATACGCAGTATTTT.

The J gene is TRBJ1-1, the V gene TRBV5-1; D is uncertain. This CDR3 is 14 amino acids long. Trimming cost V 0 bases and J 0 bases, with 6 bases left between them. Germline loops: CDR1 SGHRS, CDR2 YFSETQ. CDR3 loop: CASSLAAVNTEAFF. CDR3 DNA sequence: TGCGCCAGCAGCTTGGCCGCGGTGAACACTGAAGCTTTCTTT.

J is TRBJ1-2 and V is TRBV11-2; 8 bases align to TRBD1. Germline CDR1 and CDR2: SGHAT and FQNNGV. This CDR3 is built from 16 residues. The V gene end was trimmed by 5 bases and the J gene end by 1 base; junction bases not matched to a gene: 9. The DNA of the CDR3 is TGTGCCAGCAGCCCCGTGAGACAGGGGTTTAACTATGGCTACACCTTC. Protein product: CASSPVRQGFNYGYTF.

This chain connects TRBV28 to TRBJ2-3, with D maybe TRBD1 (6 bases). CDR1 and CDR2 (germline): MDHEN, SYDVKM. Trimming took 10 bases from V and 1 from J, leaving 15 bases between them. This CDR3 is 14 amino acids long. CDR3 protein: CATLRTVGTDTQYF. The CDR3 DNA reads as TGTGCCACCCTTAGGACAGTCGGCACAGATACGCAGTATTTT.

This clone came up once. The chain is built from TRBV19 and TRBJ1-2; D gene unclear. The CDR3 is 12 amino acids. V lost 3 bases, J lost 5 bases, and 7 bases lay in between. The V gene's germline CDR1 is LNHDA and CDR2 SQIVND (reference sequence). CDR3 sequence reads: CASSIAGYGYTF. CDR3 in DNA: TGTGCCAGTAGTATCGCCGGGTATGGCTACACCTTC.

The chain is built from TRBV5-1 and TRBJ2-1, with 8 bases matching TRBD1. The CDR3 length is 15 residues. Germline CDR1 SGHRS, CDR2 YFSETQ. The junction had 9 bases not matched to a gene; V was cut back by 4 bases and J by 6 bases. CDR3 sequence reads: CASSQRTGSSNEQFF. CDR3 DNA: TGCGCCAGCAGCCAACGGACAGGGTCCAGCAATGAGCAGTTCTTC.